This TCR beta chain was observed in a study of T cells in Graves' hyperthyroidism and ophthalmopathy. General study results and limits: Blood also carried most thyroid clonotypes expanded above 0.001.

The CDR3 is 15 amino acids. V lost 0 bases, J lost 9 bases, and 8 bases stayed unmatched. Germline values: CDR1 MNHEY, CDR2 SVGAGI. Inclusion characteristics of ophthalmopathy patients comprised a Clinical Activity Score of at least 3, a NOSPECS grade of at least 4, and duration under 3 months. Patients showing uncontrolled infection, other autoimmune disease, pregnancy or lactation were ineligible. The study based diagnoses on clinical symptoms, serum thyroxine and TRAb, thyroid ultrasound and orbital computed tomography. Authors of the study amplified TCR beta CDR3 regions from RNA transcripts. TCR CDR3 underwent first-round RT-PCR with the HTBI primer set. One entry per CDR3 protein results from TCRdb running MiXCR on the multiplex PCR reads. The table includes more than 500,000 distinct CDR3 sequences, 14% to 15% detected once. Ten or more counts support this clonotype. The target antigen is unknown.

The sequenced material came from blood. The chain links TRBV6-5 to TRBJ1-2, with TRBD1 identical over 9 bases. The clonotype originates from a woman aged 40 to 50 with Graves' ophthalmopathy. The CDR3 nucleotides read TGTGCCAGCAGTTACTCCAGCGGGACAGGGTATCGCTACACCTTC. This sequence encodes CASSYSSGTGYRYTF.